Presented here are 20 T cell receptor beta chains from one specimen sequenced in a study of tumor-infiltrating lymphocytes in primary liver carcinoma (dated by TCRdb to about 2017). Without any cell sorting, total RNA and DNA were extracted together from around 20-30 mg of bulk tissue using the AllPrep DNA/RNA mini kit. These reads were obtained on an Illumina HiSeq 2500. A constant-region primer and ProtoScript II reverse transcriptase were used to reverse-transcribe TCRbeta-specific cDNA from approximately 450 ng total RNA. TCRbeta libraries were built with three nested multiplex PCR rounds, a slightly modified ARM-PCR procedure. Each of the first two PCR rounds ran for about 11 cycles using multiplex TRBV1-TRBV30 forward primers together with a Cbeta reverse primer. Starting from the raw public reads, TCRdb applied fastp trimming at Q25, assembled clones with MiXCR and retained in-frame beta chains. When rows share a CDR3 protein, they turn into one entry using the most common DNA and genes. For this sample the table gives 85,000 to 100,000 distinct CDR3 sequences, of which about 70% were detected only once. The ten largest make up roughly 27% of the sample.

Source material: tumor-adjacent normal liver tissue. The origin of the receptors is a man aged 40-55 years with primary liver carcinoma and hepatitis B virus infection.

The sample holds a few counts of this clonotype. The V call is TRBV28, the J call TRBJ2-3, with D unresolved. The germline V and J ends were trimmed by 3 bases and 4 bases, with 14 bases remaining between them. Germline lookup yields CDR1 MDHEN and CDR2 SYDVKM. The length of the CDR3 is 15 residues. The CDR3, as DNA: TGTGCCAGCAGTTTTACGTCTTCTAGGGCAGATACGCAGTATTTT. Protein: CASSFTSSRADTQYF.

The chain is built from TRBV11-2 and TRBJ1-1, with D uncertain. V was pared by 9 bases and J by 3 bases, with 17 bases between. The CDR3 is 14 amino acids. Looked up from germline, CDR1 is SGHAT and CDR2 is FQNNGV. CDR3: CASIVEGMDTEAFF. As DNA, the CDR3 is TGTGCCAGTATCGTGGAGGGTATGGACACTGAAGCTTTCTTT. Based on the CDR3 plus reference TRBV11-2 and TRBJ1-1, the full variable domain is EAGVAQSPRYKIIEKRQSVAFWCNPISGHATLYWYQQILGQGPKLLIQFQNNGVVDDSQLPKDRFSAERLKGVDSTLKIQPAKLEDSAVYLCASIVEGMDTEAFFGQGTRLTVV.

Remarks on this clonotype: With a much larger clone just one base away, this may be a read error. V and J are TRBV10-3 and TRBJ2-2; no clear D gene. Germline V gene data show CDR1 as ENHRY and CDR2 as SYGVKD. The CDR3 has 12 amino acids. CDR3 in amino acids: CAISINTWELFF. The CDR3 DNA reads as TGTGCCATCAGTATAAACACCTGGGAGCTGTTTTTT.

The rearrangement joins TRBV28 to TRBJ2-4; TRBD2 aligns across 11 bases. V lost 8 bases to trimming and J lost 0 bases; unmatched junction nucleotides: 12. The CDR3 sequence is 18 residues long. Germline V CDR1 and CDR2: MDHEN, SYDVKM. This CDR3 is CASGTGTSGFIAKNIQYF. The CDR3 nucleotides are TGTGCCAGCGGGACCGGGACTAGCGGATTTATAGCCAAAAACATTCAGTACTTC. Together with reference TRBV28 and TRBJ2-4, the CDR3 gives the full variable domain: DVKVTQSSRYLVKRTGEKVFLECVQDMDHENMFWYRQDPGLGLRLIYFSYDVKMKEKGDIPEGYSVSREKKERFSLILESASTNQTSMYLCASGTGTSGFIAKNIQYFGAGTRLSVL.

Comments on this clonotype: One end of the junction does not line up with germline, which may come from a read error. The CDR3 DNA reads as TGTACCAGCAGCCCCCCGACTAGCGGCAGCACAGATACGCGGTTTTTT. Protein product: CTSSPPTSGSTDTRFF. The J gene is TRBJ2-3, the V gene TRBV11-2; 9 positions match TRBD2. CDR1 is SGHAT, CDR2 FQNNGV, per germline. The CDR3 has 16 residues.

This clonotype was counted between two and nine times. In nucleotides, the CDR3 is TGTGCCAGCAGTGGGCACGGGACTACCCAAGAGACCCAGTACTTC. It translates to CASSGHGTTQETQYF. V gene TRBV28 combines with J gene TRBJ2-5; TRBD2 agrees at 7 bases. V lost 5 bases and J lost 1; bases outside the gene matches: 7. Germline V CDR1 and CDR2: MDHEN, SYDVKM. This CDR3 spans 15 amino acids.

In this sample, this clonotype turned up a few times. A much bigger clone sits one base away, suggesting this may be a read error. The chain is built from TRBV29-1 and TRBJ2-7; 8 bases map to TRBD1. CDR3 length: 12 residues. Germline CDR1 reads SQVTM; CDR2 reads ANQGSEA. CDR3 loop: CNARTGSYEQYF. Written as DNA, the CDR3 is TGCAACGCGCGGACAGGGAGCTACGAGCAGTACTTC.

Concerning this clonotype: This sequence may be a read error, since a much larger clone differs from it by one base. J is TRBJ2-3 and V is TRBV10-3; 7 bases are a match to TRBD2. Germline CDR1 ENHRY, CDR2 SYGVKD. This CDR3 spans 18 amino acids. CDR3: CAISVARLREGPADMQYF. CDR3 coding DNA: TGTGCCATCAGTGTTGCCCGCTTGAGGGAGGGCCCCGCAGATATGCAGTATTTT.

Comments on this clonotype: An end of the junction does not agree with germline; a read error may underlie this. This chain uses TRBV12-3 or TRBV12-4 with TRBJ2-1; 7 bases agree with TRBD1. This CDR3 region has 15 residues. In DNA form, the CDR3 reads TGTGCCAGCAGTTATGGCAGGGGGAAGTACAATGAGCAGTTTTTC. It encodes CASSYGRGKYNEQFF.

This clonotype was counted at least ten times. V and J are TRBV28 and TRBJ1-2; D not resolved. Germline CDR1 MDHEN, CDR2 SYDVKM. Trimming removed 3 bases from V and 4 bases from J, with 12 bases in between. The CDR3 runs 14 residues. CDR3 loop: CASSLGRTSYGYTF. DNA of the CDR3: TGTGCCAGCAGTTTGGGCAGGACGTCCTATGGCTACACCTTC.

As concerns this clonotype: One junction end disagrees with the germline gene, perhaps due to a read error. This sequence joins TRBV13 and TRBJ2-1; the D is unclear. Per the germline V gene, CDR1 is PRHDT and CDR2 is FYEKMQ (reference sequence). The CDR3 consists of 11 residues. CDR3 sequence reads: CASRFNNEQFF. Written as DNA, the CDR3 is TGTGCAAGCAGATTCAACAATGAGCAGTTCTTC.

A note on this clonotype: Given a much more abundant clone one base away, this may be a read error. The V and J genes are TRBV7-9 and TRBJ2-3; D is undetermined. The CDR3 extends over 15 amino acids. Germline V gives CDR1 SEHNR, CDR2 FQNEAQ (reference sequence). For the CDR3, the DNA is TGTGCCAGCAGCTCACCCCACGGGTCGGCAGATACGCAGTGTTTT. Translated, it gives CASSSPHGSADTQCF.

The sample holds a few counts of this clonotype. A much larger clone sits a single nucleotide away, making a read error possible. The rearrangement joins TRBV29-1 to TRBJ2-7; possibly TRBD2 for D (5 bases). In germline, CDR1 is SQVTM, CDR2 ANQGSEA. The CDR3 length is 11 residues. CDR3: CGVGETYERYF. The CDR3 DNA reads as TGCGGAGTCGGGGAAACCTACGAGCGGTACTTC.

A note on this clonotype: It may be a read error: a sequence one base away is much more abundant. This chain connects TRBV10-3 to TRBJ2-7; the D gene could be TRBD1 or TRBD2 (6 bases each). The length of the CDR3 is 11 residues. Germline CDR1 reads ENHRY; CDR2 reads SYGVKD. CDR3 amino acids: CAIGPGGERYF. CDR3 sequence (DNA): TGTGCCATCGGGCCCGGGGGCGAGCGGTACTTC.

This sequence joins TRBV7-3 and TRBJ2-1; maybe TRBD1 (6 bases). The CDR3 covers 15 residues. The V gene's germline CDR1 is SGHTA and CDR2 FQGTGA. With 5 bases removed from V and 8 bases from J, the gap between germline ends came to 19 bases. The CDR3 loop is CASSPEQGLRDEQFF. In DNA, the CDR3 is TGTGCCAGCAGCCCGGAACAGGGTCTTAGGGATGAGCAGTTCTTC.

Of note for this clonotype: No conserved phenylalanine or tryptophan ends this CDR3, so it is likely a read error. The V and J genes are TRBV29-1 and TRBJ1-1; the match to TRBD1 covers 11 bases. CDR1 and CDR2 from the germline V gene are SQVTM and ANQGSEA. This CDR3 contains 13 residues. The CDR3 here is CGVTDRGHTEAFI. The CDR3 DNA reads TGCGGCGTAACGGACAGGGGGCACACTGAAGCTTTCATT.

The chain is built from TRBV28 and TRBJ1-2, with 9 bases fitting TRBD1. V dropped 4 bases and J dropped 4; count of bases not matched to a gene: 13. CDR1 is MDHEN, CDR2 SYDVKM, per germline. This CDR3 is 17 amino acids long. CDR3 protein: CASSSITGGGKVYGYTF. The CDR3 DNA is TGTGCCAGCAGTTCCATTACAGGGGGCGGAAAGGTCTATGGCTACACCTTC.

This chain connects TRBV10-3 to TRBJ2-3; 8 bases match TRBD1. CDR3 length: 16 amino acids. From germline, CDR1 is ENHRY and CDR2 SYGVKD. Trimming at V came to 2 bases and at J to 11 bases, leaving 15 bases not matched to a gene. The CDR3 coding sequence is TGTGCCATCAGTGAGGTTAGGACAGGGAGCACAAATATGCAGTATTTT. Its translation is CAISEVRTGSTNMQYF.

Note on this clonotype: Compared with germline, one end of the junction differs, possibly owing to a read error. DNA of the CDR3: TGCGCCAGCAGCTTAGATCAGCGGGAGGCATTCTGCTCCTACAATGAGCAGTTCTTC. Its protein is CASSLDQREAFCSYNEQFF. The chain is built from TRBV11-2 and TRBJ2-1; 9 positions agree with TRBD2. CDR1 and CDR2 from the germline V gene are SGHAT and FQNNGV. The CDR3 sequence is 19 residues long.

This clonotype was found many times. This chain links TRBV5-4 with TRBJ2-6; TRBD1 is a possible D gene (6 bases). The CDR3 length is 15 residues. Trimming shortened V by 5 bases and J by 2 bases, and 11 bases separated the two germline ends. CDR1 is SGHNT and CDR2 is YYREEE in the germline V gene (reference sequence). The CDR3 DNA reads TGTGCCAGCAGACAGGGCTTTGCTGGGGCCAACGTCCTGACTTTC. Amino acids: CASRQGFAGANVLTF.